The text below deals with one TCR beta chain. The entry originates in a study of shared clonotypes between healthy human individuals. Genomic DNA of every subset was divided equally among multiple immunoSEQ plates. Sequencing was performed with immunoSEQ multiplex PCR; in TCRdb, only in-frame clones are kept and a portion is missing. This table has about 1 million clones, about 75% appearing once. The source is a man between 18 and 29 years old in good health. Sequenced material: memory CD4+ T cells sorted from blood. Specified subset: CD45RA-negative fraction.

The CDR3 nucleotides are TGTGCCAGCAGCACAGGGGAGCGAGAGACCCAGTACTTC. It encodes CASSTGERETQYF. The chain carries TRBV7-2 and TRBJ2-5, with TRBD1 matching 7 bases. Germline CDR1 SGHTA, CDR2 FQGNSA. V trimming: 5 bases; J trimming: 4 bases; junction bases outside the gene matches: 4. The CDR3 runs 13 residues. The variable domain in full, completed from reference TRBV7-2 and TRBJ2-5, reads GAGVSQSPSNKVTEKGKDVELRCDPISGHTALYWYRQSLGQGLEFLIYFQGNSAPDKSGLPSDRFSAERTGGSVSTLTIQRTQQEDSAVYLCASSTGERETQYFGPGTRLLVL.